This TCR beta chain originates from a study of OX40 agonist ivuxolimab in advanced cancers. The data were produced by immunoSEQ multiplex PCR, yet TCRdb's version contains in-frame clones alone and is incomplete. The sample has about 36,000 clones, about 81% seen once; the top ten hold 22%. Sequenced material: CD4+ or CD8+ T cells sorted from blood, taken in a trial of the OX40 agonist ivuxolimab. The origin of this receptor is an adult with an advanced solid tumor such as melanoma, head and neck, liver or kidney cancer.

The DNA of the CDR3 is TGTGCCAGCAGTCGTTACCAGGGGCGCGCGGCCAAAAACATTCAGTACTTC. This sequence encodes CASSRYQGRAAKNIQYF. The V call is TRBV28, the J call TRBJ2-4, with D possibly TRBD1 on 6 matching bases. The V gene lost 5 bases and the J gene lost 1 base, with 18 bases spanning the gap. The CDR3 spans 17 residues. Per the germline V gene, CDR1 is MDHEN and CDR2 is SYDVKM.